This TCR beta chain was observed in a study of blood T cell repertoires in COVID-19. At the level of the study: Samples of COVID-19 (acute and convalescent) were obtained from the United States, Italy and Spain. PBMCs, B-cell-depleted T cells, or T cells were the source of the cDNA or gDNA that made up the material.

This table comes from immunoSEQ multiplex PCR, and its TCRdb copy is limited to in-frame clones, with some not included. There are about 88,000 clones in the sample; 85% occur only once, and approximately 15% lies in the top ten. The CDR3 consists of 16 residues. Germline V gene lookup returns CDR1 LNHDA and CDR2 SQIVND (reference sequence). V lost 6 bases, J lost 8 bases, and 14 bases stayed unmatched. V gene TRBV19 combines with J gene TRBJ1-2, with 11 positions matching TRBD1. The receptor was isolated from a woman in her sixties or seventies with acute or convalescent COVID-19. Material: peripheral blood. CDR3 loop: CASREGTGGIRSGYTF. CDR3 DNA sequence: TGTGCCAGTAGGGAGGGGACAGGGGGAATCAGAAGCGGCTACACCTTC.